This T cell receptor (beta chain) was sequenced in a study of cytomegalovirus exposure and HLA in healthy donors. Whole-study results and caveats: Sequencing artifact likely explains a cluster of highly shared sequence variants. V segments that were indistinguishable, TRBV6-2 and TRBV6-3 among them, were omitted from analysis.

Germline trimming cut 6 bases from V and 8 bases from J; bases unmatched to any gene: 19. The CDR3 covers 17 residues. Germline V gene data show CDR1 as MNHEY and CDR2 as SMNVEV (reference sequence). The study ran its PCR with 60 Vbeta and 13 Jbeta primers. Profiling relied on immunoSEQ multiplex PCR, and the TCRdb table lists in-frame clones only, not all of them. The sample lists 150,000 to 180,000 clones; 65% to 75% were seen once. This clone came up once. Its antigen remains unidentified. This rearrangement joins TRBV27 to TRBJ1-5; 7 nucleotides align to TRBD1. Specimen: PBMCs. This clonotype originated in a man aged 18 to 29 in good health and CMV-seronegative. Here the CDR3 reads CASRESTGTLPVEPQHF. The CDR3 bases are TGTGCCAGCAGAGAATCGACAGGGACCCTTCCCGTGGAGCCCCAGCATTTT.